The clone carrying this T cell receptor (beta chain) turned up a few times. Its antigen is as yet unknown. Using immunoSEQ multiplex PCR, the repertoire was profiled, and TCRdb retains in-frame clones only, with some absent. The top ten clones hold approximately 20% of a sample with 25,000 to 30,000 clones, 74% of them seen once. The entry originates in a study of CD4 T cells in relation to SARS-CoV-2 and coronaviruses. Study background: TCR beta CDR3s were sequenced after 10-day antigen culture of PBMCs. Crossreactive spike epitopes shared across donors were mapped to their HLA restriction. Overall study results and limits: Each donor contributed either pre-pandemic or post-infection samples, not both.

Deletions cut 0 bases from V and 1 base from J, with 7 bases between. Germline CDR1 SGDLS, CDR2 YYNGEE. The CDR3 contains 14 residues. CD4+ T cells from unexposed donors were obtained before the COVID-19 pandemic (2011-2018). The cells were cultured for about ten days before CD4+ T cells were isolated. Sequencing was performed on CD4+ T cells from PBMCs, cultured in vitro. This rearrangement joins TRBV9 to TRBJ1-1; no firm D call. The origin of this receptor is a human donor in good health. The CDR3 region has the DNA TGTGCCAGCAGCGTAGGGATGGCGAACACTGAAGCTTTCTTT. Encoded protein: CASSVGMANTEAFF.